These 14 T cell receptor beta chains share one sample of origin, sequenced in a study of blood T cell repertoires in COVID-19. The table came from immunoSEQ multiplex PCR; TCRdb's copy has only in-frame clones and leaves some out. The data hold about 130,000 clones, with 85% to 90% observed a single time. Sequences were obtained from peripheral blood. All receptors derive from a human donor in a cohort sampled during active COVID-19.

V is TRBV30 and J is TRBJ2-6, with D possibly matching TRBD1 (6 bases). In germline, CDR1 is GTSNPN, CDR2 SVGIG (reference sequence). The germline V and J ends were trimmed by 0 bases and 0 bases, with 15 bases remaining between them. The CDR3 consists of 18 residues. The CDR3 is CAWSVPGTQTSGANVLTF. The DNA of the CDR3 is TGTGCCTGGAGTGTGCCCGGGACACAAACCTCTGGGGCCAACGTCCTGACTTTC.

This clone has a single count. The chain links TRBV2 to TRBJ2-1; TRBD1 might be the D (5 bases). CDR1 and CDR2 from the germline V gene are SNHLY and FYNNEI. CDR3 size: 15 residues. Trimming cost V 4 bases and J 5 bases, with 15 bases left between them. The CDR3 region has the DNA TGTGCCAGCAGTGGAAGGGGAAGGGCAGACAATGAGCAGTTCTTC. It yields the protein CASSGRGRADNEQFF.

The CDR3 nucleotides read TGTGCCAGCAGAAGGACAGGGTCAAATACGCAGTATTTT. This sequence encodes CASRRTGSNTQYF. The V gene is TRBV25-1, the J gene TRBJ2-3; 8 nucleotides align to TRBD1. V trimming: 6 bases; J trimming: 7 bases; junction bases outside the gene matches: 6. Germline V lookup: CDR1 MGHDK, CDR2 SYGVNS. The CDR3 runs to 13 residues.

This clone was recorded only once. The CDR3 protein is CASGQGSTDTQYF. The CDR3 coding sequence is TGCGCCAGCGGACAGGGAAGCACAGATACGCAGTATTTT. The genes are TRBV5-1 and TRBJ2-3, with 8 bases lining up with TRBD1. This CDR3 comprises 13 residues. J was trimmed by 0 bases and V by 7 bases; bases with no gene match: 1. CDR1 SGHRS and CDR2 YFSETQ come from the germline V gene.

The CDR3 nucleotides are TGTGCCAGCTCCCCCGCTGGGCAGGGCTACACCTTC. This encodes CASSPAGQGYTF. The J gene is TRBJ1-2, the V gene TRBV18; D call uncertain. Germline loops: CDR1 KGHSH, CDR2 LQKENI. The CDR3 consists of 12 residues. V lost 6 bases to trimming and J lost 8 bases, with 13 bases between them.

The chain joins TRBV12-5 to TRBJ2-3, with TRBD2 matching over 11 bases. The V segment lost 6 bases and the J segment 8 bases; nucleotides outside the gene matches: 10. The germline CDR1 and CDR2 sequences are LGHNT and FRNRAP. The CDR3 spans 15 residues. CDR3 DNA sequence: TGTGCTAGTGGCCGAACTAGCGGGAGTGGAGCTACGCAGTATTTT. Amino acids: CASGRTSGSGATQYF.

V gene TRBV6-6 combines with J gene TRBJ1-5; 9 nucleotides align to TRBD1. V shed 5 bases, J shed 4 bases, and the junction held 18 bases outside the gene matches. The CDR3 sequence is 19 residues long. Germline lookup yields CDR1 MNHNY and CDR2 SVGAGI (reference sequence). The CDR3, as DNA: TGTGCCAGCAGTCCTATAAGGAGGATCCGGGACAGGGATAATCAGCCCCAGCATTTT. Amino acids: CASSPIRRIRDRDNQPQHF.

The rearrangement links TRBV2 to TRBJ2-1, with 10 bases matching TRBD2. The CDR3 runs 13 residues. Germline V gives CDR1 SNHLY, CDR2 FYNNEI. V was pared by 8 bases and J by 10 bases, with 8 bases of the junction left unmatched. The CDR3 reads CASGEREGLEQFF. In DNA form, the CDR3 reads TGTGCCAGCGGGGAGCGGGAGGGCCTCGAGCAGTTCTTC.

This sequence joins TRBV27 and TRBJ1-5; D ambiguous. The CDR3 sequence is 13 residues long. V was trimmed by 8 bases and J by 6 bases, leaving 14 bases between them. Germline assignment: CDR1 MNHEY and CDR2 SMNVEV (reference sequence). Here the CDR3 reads CASRLGAGQPQHF. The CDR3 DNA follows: TGTGCCAGCCGACTTGGTGCGGGTCAGCCCCAGCATTTT.

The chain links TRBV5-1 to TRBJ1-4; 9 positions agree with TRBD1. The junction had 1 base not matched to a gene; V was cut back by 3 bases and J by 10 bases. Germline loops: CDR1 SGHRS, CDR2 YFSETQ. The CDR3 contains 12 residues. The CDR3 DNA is TGCGCCAGCAGCTCGACAGGGGGAAAACTGTTTTTT. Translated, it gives CASSSTGGKLFF.

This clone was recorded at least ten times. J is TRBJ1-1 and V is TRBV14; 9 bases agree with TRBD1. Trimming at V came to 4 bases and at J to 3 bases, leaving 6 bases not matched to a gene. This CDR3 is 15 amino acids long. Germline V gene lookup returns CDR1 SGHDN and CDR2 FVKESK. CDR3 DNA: TGTGCCAGCAGCCTCCGGCGACAGGGGGACACTGAAGCTTTCTTT. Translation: CASSLRRQGDTEAFF.

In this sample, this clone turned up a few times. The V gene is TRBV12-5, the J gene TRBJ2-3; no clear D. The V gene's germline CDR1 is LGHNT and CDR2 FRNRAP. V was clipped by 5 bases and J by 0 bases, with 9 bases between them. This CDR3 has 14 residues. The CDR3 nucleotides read TGTGCTAGTGGTACTCTAACTAGCACAGATACGCAGTATTTT. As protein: CASGTLTSTDTQYF.

The DNA of the CDR3 is TGTGCCAGCAGCCGACAGACAGGGAACTATGGCTACACCTTC. It translates to CASSRQTGNYGYTF. The chain has TRBV3-1 (or the pseudogene TRBV3-2) and TRBJ1-2; TRBD1 aligns across 7 bases. The CDR3 contains 14 residues. CDR1 and CDR2 from the germline V gene are LGHDT and YNNKEL (reference sequence). Trimming removed 4 bases from V and 2 bases from J; junction bases left unmatched: 4.

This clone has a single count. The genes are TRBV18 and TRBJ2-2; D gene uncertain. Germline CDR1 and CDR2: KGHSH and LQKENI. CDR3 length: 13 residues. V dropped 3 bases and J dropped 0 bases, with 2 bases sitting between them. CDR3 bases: TGTGCCAGCTCACCCGCGAACACCGGGGAGCTGTTTTTT. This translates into CASSPANTGELFF.